This T cell receptor (beta chain) was found in a study of T cells after posttransplantation cyclophosphamide. Trimming took off 4 bases at V and 2 bases at J, with 8 bases between the two ends. Germline V gene data show CDR1 as LNHDA and CDR2 as SQIVND (reference sequence). This CDR3 has 13 residues. General observations from the study: Recipient CMV seropositivity and CMV reactivation strongly tracked TRB clonality.

Only in-frame clones appear in the TCRdb table, and some are missing; sequencing was by immunoSEQ multiplex PCR. The data show 51,000 or so clones, with around 94% seen just once and about 3.1% held by the top ten. Note on this clone: The antigen remains undetermined.

Sequencing was carried out using PBMCs. This TCR was recovered from a woman in her 30s in good health and a related stem cell transplant donor. This chain joins TRBV19 and TRBJ1-1, with unresolved D. The CDR3 protein is CASSTTINTEAFF. CDR3 nucleotide sequence: TGTGCCAGTAGTACGACAATAAACACTGAAGCTTTCTTT.